The 22 T cell receptor beta chains presented below share a single source sample, sequenced in a study of T cell responses to AZD1222 COVID-19 vaccine (dated by TCRdb to the early 2020s). The time point label of this sample denotes: baseline before first vaccination. The protocol used for the library was the immunoSEQ multiplex PCR assay. Here the immuneACCESS table is served through TCRdb, limited to in-frame sequences with V and J called. Missing clones are a known gap in these copies; in checked studies unresolved V genes cover under half, and the rest lacks a known reason. Within this sample are 150,000 or so clones, with 75% to 95% of them counted one time only. The top ten clonotypes cover around 4.4% of the sample. This sample comprised peripheral blood, obtained on day 0 of AZD1222 vaccination. All receptors come from an adult in good health.

This chain links TRBV7-3 with TRBJ2-1; unclear D gene. Trimming pared 4 bases from V and 0 bases from J, leaving 4 bases between. The CDR3 is 13 amino acids. CDR1 is SGHTA and CDR2 is FQGTGA in the germline V gene. Here the CDR3 reads CASSSYSYNEQFF. The CDR3 DNA reads TGTGCCAGCAGCTCTTACTCCTACAATGAGCAGTTCTTC.

The CDR3 DNA follows: TGCGCCAGCAGCCTTGGACAGGACGTAGCCAAAAACATTCAGTACTTC. Encoded protein: CASSLGQDVAKNIQYF. This sequence joins TRBV5-1 and TRBJ2-4, with TRBD1 matching over 7 bases. Germline V gives CDR1 SGHRS, CDR2 YFSETQ. This CDR3 is built from 16 residues. V was pared by 4 bases and J by 0 bases, with 7 bases of the junction left unmatched.

The rearrangement joins TRBV24-1 to TRBJ2-1; perhaps TRBD1 as D (6 bases). This CDR3 contains 14 residues. V was trimmed by 4 bases and J by 9 bases, leaving 15 bases between them. Germline lookup yields CDR1 KGHDR and CDR2 SFDVKD. The CDR3 bases are TGTGCCACCAGTGAAGAACAGGGTATGTTTGAGCAGTTCTTC. It encodes CATSEEQGMFEQFF.

This chain uses TRBV2 with TRBJ2-1, with 10 bases lining up with TRBD1. Germline V gene sequence: CDR1 SNHLY, CDR2 FYNNEI. The V gene end was trimmed by 5 bases and the J gene end by 9 bases; junction bases not matched to a gene: 10. CDR3 length: 15 amino acids. The CDR3 here is CASSPSGTGDGEQFF. The CDR3 DNA follows: TGTGCCAGCAGTCCCTCCGGGACAGGGGATGGTGAGCAGTTCTTC.

The chain uses TRBV11-2 and TRBJ2-7; D is perhaps TRBD1 (5 bases). Looked up from germline, CDR1 is SGHAT and CDR2 is FQNNGV. V shed 0 bases and J shed 2 bases, with 14 bases lying between them. The CDR3 runs 16 residues. In nucleotides, the CDR3 is TGTGCCAGCAGCTTAGAAGGTTCCGACAGCACCTACGAGCAGTACTTC. Residues: CASSLEGSDSTYEQYF.

The chain has TRBV18 and TRBJ1-1; possibly TRBD1 for D (6 bases). V was trimmed by 5 bases and J by 2 bases, leaving 9 bases between them. The CDR3 extends over 13 amino acids. Germline V gene data show CDR1 as KGHSH and CDR2 as LQKENI. CDR3 bases: TGTGCCAGCTCAACGGACAGCAACACTGAAGCTTTCTTT. Protein: CASSTDSNTEAFF.

This chain connects TRBV18 to TRBJ1-2; a possible D gene is TRBD1 (5 bases). CDR1 is KGHSH and CDR2 is LQKENI in the germline V gene. Between the trimmed V and J ends, which lost 3 bases and 5 bases, there was a span of 13 bases. The CDR3 contains 14 residues. CDR3 sequence: CASSPGDGGYGYTF. CDR3 DNA sequence: TGTGCCAGCTCACCGGGGGACGGAGGATATGGCTACACCTTC.

This clone has a handful of counts. The chain links TRBV19 to TRBJ1-4; the D is unclear. This CDR3 has 12 amino acids. Trimming pared 4 bases from V and 8 bases from J, leaving 8 bases between. Germline V gene lookup returns CDR1 LNHDA and CDR2 SQIVND (reference sequence). CDR3 nucleotides: TGTGCCAGTAGTACCCTGAACGAAAAACTGTTTTTT. Amino acid sequence: CASSTLNEKLFF.

This chain connects TRBV6-1 to TRBJ1-2; D call uncertain. In germline, CDR1 is MNHNS, CDR2 SASEGT. V gave up 3 bases and J gave up 8 bases, with 10 bases separating them. CDR3 length: 12 residues. The CDR3, as DNA: TGTGCCAGCAGTGACAGCCCTAGAGGCTACACCTTC. Its protein product is CASSDSPRGYTF.

V gene TRBV10-3 combines with J gene TRBJ2-7, with D possibly being TRBD2 (6 bases). V lost 6 bases, J lost 6 bases, and 9 bases lay in between. Germline CDR1 reads ENHRY; CDR2 reads SYGVKD. CDR3 size: 11 residues. CDR3 DNA sequence: TGTGCCATCAGCGCCGGGGGCGAGCAGTACTTC. This gives the protein CAISAGGEQYF.

The V call is TRBV10-2, the J call TRBJ1-4; a weak D match, TRBD1 (6 bases). The V gene's germline CDR1 is WSHSY and CDR2 SAAADI. V lost 7 bases, J lost 6 bases, and 15 bases lay in between. This CDR3 region has 14 residues. The DNA of the CDR3 is TGCGCCAGCAAGGCAAGGACAGAAGATGAAAAACTGTTTTTT. Its translation is CASKARTEDEKLFF.

In the case of this clone: The sample has other DNA sequences that encode this CDR3 too. J is TRBJ1-6 and V is TRBV19, with 11 bases matching TRBD1. Trimming removed 3 bases from V and 8 bases from J; junction bases left unmatched: 3. Germline V CDR1 and CDR2: LNHDA, SQIVND (reference sequence). This CDR3 spans 15 amino acids. The CDR3 nucleotides read TGTGCCAGTAGTATTTCGGGACAGGGGGATTCACCCCTCCACTTT. Amino acid sequence: CASSISGQGDSPLHF.

The CDR3 protein is CASTTPTSGIWADTQYF. The CDR3 DNA reads as TGTGCCAGCACAACCCCCACTAGCGGGATATGGGCAGATACGCAGTATTTT. The rearrangement uses TRBV27 and TRBJ2-3; 10 bases are a match to TRBD2. The CDR3 has 17 amino acids. V lost 7 bases to trimming and J lost 4 bases; unmatched junction nucleotides: 14. Germline CDR1 is MNHEY and CDR2 is SMNVEV (reference sequence).

This clone was counted a single time. This chain connects TRBV30 to TRBJ2-1; TRBD2 matches at 11 bases. The V gene end was trimmed by 0 bases and the J gene end by 2 bases; junction bases not matched to a gene: 12. The germline gives CDR1 GTSNPN, CDR2 SVGIG (reference sequence). This CDR3 is built from 19 residues. The DNA of the CDR3 is TGTGCCTGGAGTGTACGTAGCGGGAGGGCCCTCTTGGCCTACAATGAGCAGTTCTTC. This codes for CAWSVRSGRALLAYNEQFF.

The V call is TRBV7-3, the J call TRBJ2-5, with unresolved D. V dropped 5 bases and J dropped 4 bases, with 11 bases sitting between them. Germline V gene data show CDR1 as SGHTA and CDR2 as FQGTGA. The CDR3 has 13 residues. CDR3 in amino acids: CASSPNLGETQYF. The CDR3 DNA follows: TGTGCCAGCAGCCCAAATTTGGGAGAGACCCAGTACTTC. Full variable domain (rest looked up from reference TRBV7-3 and TRBJ2-5): GAGVSQTPSNKVTEKGKYVELRCDPISGHTALYWYRQSLGQGPEFLIYFQGTGAADDSGLPNDRFFAVRPEGSVSTLKIQRTERGDSAVYLCASSPNLGETQYFGPGTRLLVL.

The rearrangement links TRBV11-2 to TRBJ2-1, with D perhaps TRBD2 (5 bases). The CDR3 runs 12 residues. Germline V CDR1 and CDR2: SGHAT, FQNNGV. Between the trimmed V and J ends, which lost 3 bases and 7 bases, there was a span of 7 bases. The CDR3 here is CASSFPGNEQFF. The CDR3 DNA sequence: TGTGCCAGCAGCTTTCCGGGGAATGAGCAGTTCTTC.

The rearrangement joins TRBV11-2 to TRBJ2-5; 9 bases agree with TRBD2. CDR1 SGHAT and CDR2 FQNNGV come from the germline V gene. The CDR3 is 14 residues long. V was clipped by 3 bases and J by 6 bases; unmatched bases: 5. The CDR3 DNA reads as TGTGCCAGCAGCTTGCTAGCGGGGTCAAAGACCCAGTACTTC. This sequence encodes CASSLLAGSKTQYF. The full variable domain, its missing parts supplied by reference TRBV11-2 and TRBJ2-5, is EAGVAQSPRYKIIEKRQSVAFWCNPISGHATLYWYQQILGQGPKLLIQFQNNGVVDDSQLPKDRFSAERLKGVDSTLKIQPAKLEDSAVYLCASSLLAGSKTQYFGPGTRLLVL.

The chain joins TRBV5-1 to TRBJ2-1; 8 bases fit TRBD2. Germline-derived CDR1 and CDR2 are SGHRS and YFSETQ. CDR3 length: 19 residues. Trimming took 0 bases from V and 0 from J; bases not matched to a gene: 11. The CDR3 DNA reads as TGCGCCAGCAGCTTGGAGTGGTGGAGCGGGAGCTTCTCCTACAATGAGCAGTTCTTC. Amino acid sequence: CASSLEWWSGSFSYNEQFF.

The chain combines TRBV24-1 with TRBJ2-7, with 14 bases lining up with TRBD2. This CDR3 spans 16 amino acids. Losses at the gene ends were 3 bases for V and 3 bases for J; bases not matched to a gene: 3. Germline CDR1 is KGHDR and CDR2 is SFDVKD. CDR3 region: CATSDLGTSGSYEQYF. In nucleotides, the CDR3 is TGTGCCACCAGTGATCTTGGGACTAGCGGGAGCTACGAGCAGTACTTC.

This sequence joins TRBV4-2 and TRBJ2-7, with 7 positions matching TRBD1. V shed 0 bases and J 2 bases; nucleotides not matched to a gene: 7. The V gene's germline CDR1 is LGHNA and CDR2 YNFKEQ. The CDR3 loop spans 16 amino acids. The CDR3 protein is CASSQDPGTAAYEQYF. In nucleotides, the CDR3 is TGTGCCAGCAGCCAAGATCCAGGGACAGCTGCCTACGAGCAGTACTTC.

This chain links TRBV28 with TRBJ2-1; 9 bases agree with TRBD2. The CDR3 covers 13 residues. The germline gives CDR1 MDHEN, CDR2 SYDVKM. The J segment lost 7 bases and the V segment lost 7 bases, leaving 5 bases of the junction unmatched. CDR3 region: CASTSGIGNEQFF. CDR3 DNA sequence: TGTGCCAGCACTAGCGGGATTGGTAATGAGCAGTTCTTC.

V and J are TRBV30 and TRBJ1-5; 10 positions agree with TRBD1. Germline V gene sequence: CDR1 GTSNPN, CDR2 SVGIG (reference sequence). V was clipped by 5 bases and J by 7 bases; unmatched bases: 5. This CDR3 spans 13 amino acids. In nucleotides, the CDR3 is TGTGCCTGGGCCGGGACAGGGGACCAGCCCCAGCATTTT. Amino acids: CAWAGTGDQPQHF.